Reported below is one T cell receptor (beta chain). Its antigen is unidentified. CD4+ cells underwent separation, giving CD45RA+ naive and CD45RA-negative memory subsets. This specimen comes from a study of shared clonotypes between healthy human individuals. Overall study context: Sampling drew on donors who were two women and a few men aged 18 to 49. Researchers assigned three CD4 naive, three CD4 memory, two CD8 naive and one CD8 memory plate to each donor.

Using immunoSEQ multiplex PCR, the repertoire was profiled, and TCRdb retains in-frame clones only, with some absent. Of over a million clones in the sample, more than 95% were seen once. General study results and limits: Owing to a small donor count, the genetic and exposure-history diversity represented was limited.

Germline V gene lookup returns CDR1 SGHRS and CDR2 YFSETQ. The length of the CDR3 is 17 residues. The junction had 11 bases not matched to a gene; V was cut back by 4 bases and J by 3 bases. The chain is built from TRBV5-1 and TRBJ2-1; TRBD1 agrees at 9 bases. The sequencing sample was made of naive CD4+ T cells sorted from blood. This sample's subset: CD45RA+ positively selected. The clonotype was recovered from a man aged 25 to 45 in good health. CDR3 loop: CASSHRTGENLYNEQFF. The CDR3 coding sequence is TGCGCCAGCAGCCATAGGACAGGGGAAAACCTCTACAATGAGCAGTTCTTC.